The T cell receptor (beta chain) described here comes from a study of technical replicates of blood from a few donors. CDR3 length: 17 residues. In germline, CDR1 is SGHKS, CDR2 YYEKEE (reference sequence). This clone was detected only once. Germline and junction disagree at one end, which may indicate a read error. TCRdb's copy holds only in-frame clones and misses some; the assay was immunoSEQ multiplex PCR. This table holds around 95,000 clones, approximately 94% found once. This sequence originates from a human donor in good health. The specimen sequenced was T cells isolated from PBMCs. The rearrangement joins TRBV5-5 to TRBJ1-1; 7 positions match TRBD1. The CDR3 loop is CASSLRTGAIMNTEVFF. DNA for the CDR3: TGTGCCAGCAGCTTGAGGACAGGCGCGATCATGAACACTGAAGTTTTCTTT.